Below, 21 T cell receptor beta chains from the same sample are listed, as sequenced in a study of blood T cell repertoires in COVID-19. The table came from immunoSEQ multiplex PCR; TCRdb's copy has only in-frame clones and leaves some out. The sample lists roughly 200,000 clones; 70% to 85% were seen once. The sample comprised peripheral blood. These receptors came from a man aged 45 to 65 who had recovered from COVID-19.

The chain recombines TRBV4-1 with TRBJ2-1; 8 nucleotides agree with TRBD1. With 4 bases clipped from V and 0 bases from J, the junction kept 5 bases outside the gene matches. This CDR3 comprises 16 residues. CDR1 is MGHRA, CDR2 YSYEKL, per germline. Here the CDR3 DNA reads TGCGCCAGCAGCCCCCAGGGGGCCTTCTCCTACAATGAGCAGTTCTTC. Protein sequence: CASSPQGAFSYNEQFF.

The V call is TRBV3-1 (or the pseudogene TRBV3-2), the J call TRBJ2-5, with 7 nucleotides matching TRBD1. This CDR3 is 14 amino acids long. V shed 3 bases, J shed 1 base, and the junction held 2 bases outside the gene matches. Germline CDR1 is LGHDT and CDR2 is YNNKEL (reference sequence). CDR3 in amino acids: CASSQWTGQETQYF. The CDR3 DNA follows: TGTGCCAGCAGCCAGTGGACAGGCCAAGAGACCCAGTACTTC.

The gene calls are TRBV30 and TRBJ2-3, with D perhaps TRBD2 (5 bases). V shed 2 bases and J shed 2 bases, with 14 bases lying between them. Germline assignment: CDR1 GTSNPN and CDR2 SVGIG (reference sequence). This CDR3 spans 15 amino acids. The CDR3: CAWSPAERYTDTQYF. The CDR3, as DNA: TGTGCCTGGAGTCCAGCGGAGAGATACACAGATACGCAGTATTTT.

In its sample, this clone was seen a few times. The genes are TRBV14 and TRBJ1-4; D unclear. The V gene lost 1 base and the J gene lost 8 bases, with 14 bases spanning the gap. This CDR3 spans 15 amino acids. The germline V gene encodes CDR1 SGHDN and CDR2 FVKESK. CDR3 region: CASSQGIQLREKLFF. Written as DNA, the CDR3 is TGTGCCAGCAGCCAAGGAATACAACTGCGGGAAAAACTGTTTTTT.

CDR3 in amino acids: CASSPQGIHYEQYF. CDR3 in DNA: TGTGCCAGCAGTCCACAGGGTATCCATTACGAGCAGTACTTC. The V call is TRBV27, the J call TRBJ2-7; the D gene is possibly TRBD1 (6 bases). The CDR3 has 14 residues. The germline V gene encodes CDR1 MNHEY and CDR2 SMNVEV (reference sequence). V was cut by 5 bases and J by 4 bases, with 15 bases left in between.

CDR3 residues: CASSYQAGNGEAFF. In nucleotides, the CDR3 is TGTGCCAGCAGCTACCAAGCAGGGAACGGTGAAGCTTTCTTT. The J gene is TRBJ1-1, the V gene TRBV6-6, with D possibly matching TRBD1 (5 bases). V shed 6 bases and J shed 7 bases, with 18 bases lying between them. The CDR3 covers 14 residues. Germline CDR1 and CDR2: MNHNY and SVGAGI (reference sequence).

The rearrangement joins TRBV6-2 or TRBV6-3 to TRBJ1-5; the D gene is possibly TRBD1 (5 bases). The V gene lost 2 bases and the J gene lost 2 bases, with 10 bases spanning the gap. This CDR3 has 15 amino acids. The V gene's germline CDR1 is MNHEY and CDR2 SVGEGT. The CDR3 loop reads CASSYPSGGNQPQHF. CDR3 DNA sequence: TGTGCCAGCAGTTACCCGTCGGGGGGCAATCAGCCCCAGCATTTT.

Written as DNA, the CDR3 is TGCGCCAGCAGCTTGGGCCTCGGGGGACAGCCCCAGCATTTT. Translated: CASSLGLGGQPQHF. The J gene is TRBJ1-5, the V gene TRBV5-1; weak D call: TRBD1 (5 bases). Germline V gives CDR1 SGHRS, CDR2 YFSETQ. The CDR3 totals 14 residues. V lost 0 bases to trimming and J lost 7 bases, with 11 bases between them.

The gene calls are TRBV19 and TRBJ2-5; TRBD2 is a possible D gene (6 bases). Deletions cut 4 bases from V and 5 bases from J, with 11 bases between. The CDR3 totals 13 residues. Germline-derived CDR1 and CDR2 are LNHDA and SQIVND (reference sequence). CDR3 sequence reads: CASSTREEETQYF. DNA for the CDR3: TGTGCCAGTAGTACCAGGGAGGAGGAGACCCAGTACTTC. Drawing the rest from reference TRBV19 and TRBJ2-5, the complete variable domain is DGGITQSPKYLFRKEGQNVTLSCEQNLNHDAMYWYRQDPGQGLRLIYYSQIVNDFQKGDIAEGYSVSREKKESFPLTVTSAQKNPTAFYLCASSTREEETQYFGPGTRLLVL.

The genes are TRBV29-1 and TRBJ2-2, with D perhaps matching TRBD1 (6 bases). Germline-derived CDR1 and CDR2 are SQVTM and ANQGSEA. The CDR3 runs to 15 residues. The V end was cut by 1 base, the J end by 2 bases, with 11 bases between. For the CDR3, the DNA is TGCAGCGTTGAAGTCAGGGGCGACAACACCGGGGAGCTGTTTTTT. Protein sequence: CSVEVRGDNTGELFF.

This clone was seen a handful of times. V gene TRBV7-8 combines with J gene TRBJ1-2; 8 nucleotides match TRBD1. In germline, CDR1 is SGHVS, CDR2 FQNEAQ. This CDR3 comprises 15 residues. V lost 6 bases, J lost 1 base, and 7 bases stayed unmatched. The CDR3 DNA sequence: TGTGCCAGCAGTTCGACCGGACAGGGTAACTATGGCTACACCTTC. It encodes CASSSTGQGNYGYTF. The full variable domain, with the rest looked up from reference TRBV7-8 and TRBJ1-2, is GAGVSQSPRYKVAKRGQDVALRCDPISGHVSLFWYQQALGQGPEFLTYFQNEAQLDKSGLPSDRFFAERPEGSVSTLKIQRTQQEDSAVYLCASSSTGQGNYGYTFGSGTRLTVV.

The J gene is TRBJ1-2, the V gene TRBV6-5; 7 positions match TRBD1. The germline V gene encodes CDR1 MNHEY and CDR2 SVGAGI. The CDR3 runs 14 residues. The V and J ends lost 5 bases and 6 bases, in that order; junction bases with no gene match: 9. The CDR3 is CASSRNRGLDGYTF. CDR3 coding DNA: TGTGCCAGCAGTAGAAACAGGGGTTTAGATGGCTACACCTTC.

The chain carries TRBV5-1 and TRBJ1-4; 7 positions match TRBD1. J lost 0 bases, V lost 4 bases, and 9 bases had no gene match. Germline V lookup: CDR1 SGHRS, CDR2 YFSETQ. The CDR3 has 17 residues. CDR3 coding DNA: TGCGCCAGCAGCCCAAGACAGGGAGTTGCAACTAATGAAAAACTGTTTTTT. Its protein is CASSPRQGVATNEKLFF.

The chain carries TRBV7-2 and TRBJ1-2; 9 positions agree with TRBD1. Germline V lookup: CDR1 SGHTA, CDR2 FQGNSA. Germline trimming cut 4 bases from V and 5 bases from J; bases unmatched to any gene: 5. The length of the CDR3 is 14 residues. The CDR3 region is CASSSTGGSYGYTF. CDR3 sequence (DNA): TGTGCCAGCAGCTCCACAGGGGGCTCTTATGGCTACACCTTC.

J is TRBJ2-1 and V is TRBV3-1 (or the pseudogene TRBV3-2), with D possibly TRBD1 on 6 matching bases. The CDR3 is 16 residues long. Deletions cut 4 bases from V and 1 base from J, with 14 bases between. CDR1 is LGHDT and CDR2 is YNNKEL in the germline V gene (reference sequence). DNA for the CDR3: TGTGCCAGCAGCCGACAGACAGGTCTATCCTACAATGAGCAGTTCTTC. Protein sequence: CASSRQTGLSYNEQFF.

The CDR3 coding sequence is TGTGCCAGCAGCCACCGTACAGGGCCGACTGAAGCTTTCTTT. It translates to CASSHRTGPTEAFF. The chain employs TRBV3-1 (or the pseudogene TRBV3-2) and TRBJ1-1; TRBD1 is a possible D gene (6 bases). Germline-derived CDR1 and CDR2 are LGHDT and YNNKEL (reference sequence). Between the trimmed V and J ends, which lost 3 bases and 5 bases, there was a span of 13 bases. The CDR3 is 14 amino acids.

The genes are TRBV27 and TRBJ2-7, with 7 bases that match TRBD1. Germline assignment: CDR1 MNHEY and CDR2 SMNVEV (reference sequence). V lost 8 bases, J lost 2 bases, and 9 bases stayed unmatched. There are 14 residues in the CDR3. Here the CDR3 DNA reads TGTGCCAGCGGTACACAGGGGATAGCCTACGAGCAGTACTTC. As protein: CASGTQGIAYEQYF.

This chain joins TRBV5-1 and TRBJ2-1; possible D gene TRBD1, 6 bases. Germline lookup yields CDR1 SGHRS and CDR2 YFSETQ. With 4 bases removed from V and 4 bases from J, the gap between germline ends came to 15 bases. The CDR3 covers 15 residues. The CDR3 region has the DNA TGCGCCAGCAGCCTGGGACCTACAGGGTACAATGAGCAGTTCTTC. This translates into CASSLGPTGYNEQFF. Full variable domain (rest looked up from reference TRBV5-1 and TRBJ2-1): KAGVTQTPRYLIKTRGQQVTLSCSPISGHRSVSWYQQTPGQGLQFLFEYFSETQRNKGNFPGRFSGRQFSNSRSEMNVSTLELGDSALYLCASSLGPTGYNEQFFGPGTRLTVL.

This sequence joins TRBV6-2 or TRBV6-3 and TRBJ2-3; the D gene is possibly TRBD2 (5 bases). Germline-derived CDR1 and CDR2 are MNHEY and SVGEGT. V was clipped by 2 bases and J by 3 bases, with 15 bases between them. This CDR3 comprises 16 residues. The CDR3 DNA follows: TGTGCCAGCAGTTACCTCTTCGGAGTAGCGACAGATACGCAGTATTTT. Translated, it gives CASSYLFGVATDTQYF.

The chain carries TRBV18 and TRBJ2-7, with D possibly matching TRBD1 (5 bases). The CDR3 is 14 amino acids. V shed 5 bases and J shed 5 bases, with 16 bases lying between them. Germline V lookup: CDR1 KGHSH, CDR2 LQKENI. The CDR3 nucleotides are TGTGCCAGCTCAAAGTGGGGTCAGGGCAACGAGCAGTACTTC. Amino acids: CASSKWGQGNEQYF.

This clone is a singleton in its sample. The V and J genes are TRBV28 and TRBJ2-3; no clear D gene. This CDR3 comprises 16 residues. In germline, CDR1 is MDHEN, CDR2 SYDVKM. The V gene lost 3 bases and the J gene lost 3 bases, with 16 bases spanning the gap. The CDR3 loop reads CASSFLSYRETDTQYF. The DNA for the CDR3 is TGTGCCAGCAGTTTCCTCAGCTACAGAGAGACAGATACGCAGTATTTT.